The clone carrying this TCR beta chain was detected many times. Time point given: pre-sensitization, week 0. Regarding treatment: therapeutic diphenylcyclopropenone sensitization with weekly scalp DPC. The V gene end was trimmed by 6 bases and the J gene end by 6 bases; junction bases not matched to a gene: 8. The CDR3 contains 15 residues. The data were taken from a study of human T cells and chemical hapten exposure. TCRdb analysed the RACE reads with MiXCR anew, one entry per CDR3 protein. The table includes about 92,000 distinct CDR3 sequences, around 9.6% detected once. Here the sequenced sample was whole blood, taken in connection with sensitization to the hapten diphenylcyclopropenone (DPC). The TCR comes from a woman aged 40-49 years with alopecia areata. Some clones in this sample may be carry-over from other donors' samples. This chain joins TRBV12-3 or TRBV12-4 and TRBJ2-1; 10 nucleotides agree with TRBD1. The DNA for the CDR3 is TGTGCCAGCAGACCCGGGACAGGGGCATTCAATGAGCAGTTCTTC. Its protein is CASRPGTGAFNEQFF.